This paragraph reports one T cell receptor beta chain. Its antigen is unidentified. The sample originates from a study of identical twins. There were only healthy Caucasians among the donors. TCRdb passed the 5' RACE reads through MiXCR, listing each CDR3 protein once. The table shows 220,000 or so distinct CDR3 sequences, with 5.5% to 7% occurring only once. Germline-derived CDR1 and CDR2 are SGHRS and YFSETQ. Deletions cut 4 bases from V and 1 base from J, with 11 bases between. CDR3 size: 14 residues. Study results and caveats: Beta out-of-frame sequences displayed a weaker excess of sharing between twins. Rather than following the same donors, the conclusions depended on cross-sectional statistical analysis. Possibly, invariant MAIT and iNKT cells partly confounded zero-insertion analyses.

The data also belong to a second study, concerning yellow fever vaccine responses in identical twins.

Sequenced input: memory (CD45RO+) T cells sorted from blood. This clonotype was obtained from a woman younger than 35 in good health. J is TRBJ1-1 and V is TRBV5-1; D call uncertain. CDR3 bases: TGCGCCAGCAGCATAGGACGGACGAACACTGAAGCTTTCTTT. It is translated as CASSIGRTNTEAFF.